Listed below are T cell receptor beta chains from one sample, sequenced in a study of blood T cell repertoires in COVID-19. Profiling relied on immunoSEQ multiplex PCR, and the TCRdb table lists in-frame clones only, not all of them. The repertoire holds roughly 190,000 clones, with more than 75% as singletons. Sequenced: peripheral blood. The source is a human donor in a cohort sampled during active COVID-19. Each CDR3 is given with its conserved first and last residue. A D gene is named only where the DNA matches it firmly. Clone sizes are given selectively: once, few, many, or a class where the clone is expanded.

TRBD1 | - | TRBJ1-5 | TRBV19 | TGTGCCAGTAGTCGGGCAGGGGGCGATCAGCCCCAGCATTTT | CASSRAGGDQPQHF
TRBD1 | - | TRBJ2-7 | TRBV5-1 | TGCGCCAGCCGGCGACAGGGTGGGGCCTCATACGAGCAGTACTTC | CASRRQGGASYEQYF
TRBD1 | - | TRBJ2-3 | TRBV30 | TGTGCCTGGAGCGCCGGGACAGGGGTCACAGATACGCAGTATTTT | CAWSAGTGVTDTQYF
- | - | TRBJ1-2 | TRBV9 | TGTGCCAGCAGCGTGATCAGGGAAAGGGACTATGGCTACACCTTC | CASSVIRERDYGYTF
- | - | TRBJ2-7 | TRBV27 | TGTGCCAGCAGACAAGGCGGAATCTCCTACGAGCAGTACTTC | CASRQGGISYEQYF
- | - | TRBJ2-7 | TRBV6-1 | TGTGCCAGCAGTGAAGGTGGGCATTCCGAAGAGCAGTACTTC | CASSEGGHSEEQYF
- | - | TRBJ2-6 | TRBV5-6 | TGTGCCAGCAGCTACGGGGTTTCTGGGGCCAACGTCCTGACTTTC | CASSYGVSGANVLTF
- | - | TRBJ1-1 | TRBV5-1 | TGCGCCAGCAGCGTACTATCGACAGGGAACACTGAAGCTTTCTTT | CASSVLSTGNTEAFF
- | - | TRBJ2-5 | TRBV27 | TGTGCCAGCAGTTTCGTTGCAACGGGACACAACTCGGAGACCCAGTACTTC | CASSFVATGHNSETQYF
- | once | TRBJ2-5 | TRBV6-5 | TGTGCCAGCAAGTTGGGCGGAGAGGGAGAGACCCAGTACTTC | CASKLGGEGETQYF
TRBD1 | - | TRBJ1-3 | TRBV30 | TGTGCCTGGAGTTTGCCAGGGGGTTTCGTAAACACCATATATTTT | CAWSLPGGFVNTIYF
- | - | TRBJ1-2 | TRBV6-2/TRBV6-3 | TGTGCCAGCAGTCAAAACAACCGGGACACCCCTCTTTATGGCTACACCTTC | CASSQNNRDTPLYGYTF
- | - | TRBJ1-2 | TRBV5-1 | TGCGCCAGCAGCTTGCCCGACGGGACAAAAAATGGGGACGGCTATTATGGCTACACCTTC | CASSLPDGTKNGDGYYGYTF
TRBD2 | - | TRBJ2-3 | TRBV6-2/TRBV6-3 | TGTGCCAGCAGTTACAGCGGGGGGGCCGCAGATACGCAGTATTTT | CASSYSGGAADTQYF
- | - | TRBJ2-7 | TRBV28 | TGTGCCAGCAGTTTCGGGCAGGGCTACGAGCAGTACTTC | CASSFGQGYEQYF
- | - | TRBJ2-3 | TRBV6-5 | TGTGCCAGCAGTTACCGCGGGCTAACAGATACGCAGTATTTT | CASSYRGLTDTQYF
TRBD2 | - | TRBJ2-5 | TRBV18 | TGTGCCAGCTCGCGGTCGACTAGCGGGAGTTTCGGGACCCAGTACTTC | CASSRSTSGSFGTQYF
TRBD1 | - | TRBJ2-3 | TRBV5-1 | TGCGCCAGCTCTCAGGGGGGCACAGATACGCAGTATTTT | CASSQGGTDTQYF
TRBD1 | - | TRBJ1-5 | TRBV14 | TGTGCCAGCAGCCAAGAGAGAAAGCCAGGGGGCGCGGGTTGCAATCAGCCCCAGCATTTT | CASSQERKPGGAGCNQPQHF
- | - | TRBJ2-7 | TRBV4-3 | TGCGCCAGCAGCGAGCGACTAGGCCTGGGGCAGTACTTC | CASSERLGLGQYF
- | - | TRBJ2-7 | TRBV6-5 | TGTGCCAGCAGCGCCGACAGCATAAAAGCCTACGAGCAGTACTTC | CASSADSIKAYEQYF
TRBD1 | - | TRBJ1-2 | TRBV5-1 | TGCGCCAGCAGCCCTGACAGGGCTTACTATGGCTACACCTTC | CASSPDRAYYGYTF
- | many | TRBJ2-2 | TRBV5-1 | TGCGCCAGCAGCTTGGACAGGGCTAACACCGGGGAGCTGTTTTTT | CASSLDRANTGELFF
- | - | TRBJ1-1 | TRBV4-3 | TGCGCCAGCAGCCAAGAGGGGGGACTCACCACTGAAGCTTTCTTT | CASSQEGGLTTEAFF
TRBD2 | - | TRBJ2-1 | TRBV4-1 | TGCGCCAGCAGCCATAGCGGGACTAGTGTTTTCAATGAGCAGTTCTTC | CASSHSGTSVFNEQFF
TRBD1 | - | TRBJ1-1 | TRBV5-1 | TGCGCCAGCAGCCCGACGGACAGGGGGCAGAACACTGAAGCTTTCTTT | CASSPTDRGQNTEAFF
TRBD2 | - | TRBJ2-1 | TRBV10-3 | TGTGCCATCAGTGAGAGCGGGGGCTCCTACAATGAGCAGTTCTTC | CAISESGGSYNEQFF
- | - | TRBJ2-1 | TRBV24-1 | TGTGCCACCACAAAACGATTACCCCCAGGGAATGACTCCTTAAATGAGCAGTTCTTC | CATTKRLPPGNDSLNEQFF
- | - | TRBJ1-1 | TRBV5-6 | TGTGCCAGCAGCTTCGGTAGTCAACGCCCGGGGACTGAAGCTTTCTTT | CASSFGSQRPGTEAFF
TRBD2 | - | TRBJ2-1 | TRBV7-2 | TGTGCCAGCAGCTGGAATAGCGGGGGGGGGATCAATGAGCAGTTCTTC | CASSWNSGGGINEQFF
TRBD1 | - | TRBJ1-4 | TRBV19 | TGTGCCAGTGGACTATCTTGGACAGGGATGTGGACTAATGAAAAACTGTTTTTT | CASGLSWTGMWTNEKLFF
- | - | TRBJ1-2 | TRBV19 | TGTGCCAGTAGTATGGTGGGGCAGCTCTATGGCTACACCTTC | CASSMVGQLYGYTF
TRBD1 | - | TRBJ2-1 | TRBV5-1 | TGCGCCAGCAGCTCCCGGGACAGGGCGGTCAATGAGCAGTTCTTC | CASSSRDRAVNEQFF
- | - | TRBJ1-1 | TRBV19 | TGTGCCACAAACAGGGCTGGGGGCACTGAAGCTTTCTTT | CATNRAGGTEAFF
- | - | TRBJ2-7 | TRBV2 | TGTGCCAGCAGTGATTACAGGCCATACGAGCAGTACTTC | CASSDYRPYEQYF
TRBD2 | - | TRBJ2-1 | TRBV9 | TGTGCCAGCAGCGAAACTAGCGGGGGGTACAATGAGCAGTTCTTC | CASSETSGGYNEQFF
- | - | TRBJ2-7 | TRBV7-2 | TGTGCCAGCAGCCCCTCCGCGGGGGCCACCTACGAGCAGTACTTC | CASSPSAGATYEQYF
- | - | TRBJ2-2 | TRBV9 | TGTGCCAGCAGCGTAGCTACGTCAGGGCGGGGCGGGGAGCTGTTTTTT | CASSVATSGRGGELFF
TRBD1 | - | TRBJ1-6 | TRBV5-1 | TGCGCCAGCAGCGTGAAGGGACAGGGCGGTTCACCCCTCCACTTT | CASSVKGQGGSPLHF
- | - | TRBJ1-4 | TRBV11-2 | TGTGCCAGCAGCTTAGGAGTGGGGCCTAATGAAAAACTGTTTTTT | CASSLGVGPNEKLFF
- | - | TRBJ1-6 | TRBV5-1 | TGCGCCAGCAGCCAGACCCCCGGACAGTATAATTCACCCCTCCACTTT | CASSQTPGQYNSPLHF
TRBD1 | - | TRBJ1-5 | TRBV2 | TGTGCCAGCAGGACAGGGAATAGCAATCAGCCCCAGCATTTT | CASRTGNSNQPQHF
TRBD1 | - | TRBJ1-1 | TRBV3-1/TRBV3-2 | TGTGCCAGCAGCCTAGCAGGGGGAGACACTGAAGCTTTCTTT | CASSLAGGDTEAFF
- | - | TRBJ1-4 | TRBV29-1 | TGCAGCTATCGGTCTGCAACTAATGAAAAACTGTTTTTT | CSYRSATNEKLFF
TRBD2 | - | TRBJ2-1 | TRBV5-1 | TGCGCCAGCAGCTTAAACCTAGCGGATTTTAATGAGCAGTTCTTC | CASSLNLADFNEQFF
- | once | TRBJ1-6 | TRBV9 | TGTGCCAGCAGCGTAGGCCCGAGAGGAAATTCACCCCTCCACTTT | CASSVGPRGNSPLHF
TRBD1 | few | TRBJ1-6 | TRBV25-1 | TGTGCCAGCAGGGGACAGGGGAAGGCACCCCTCCACTTT | CASRGQGKAPLHF
- | - | TRBJ2-1 | TRBV19 | TGTGCCAGTAGTATCTTTGAAGGGGGGGTGAATGAGCAGTTCTTC | CASSIFEGGVNEQFF
TRBD1 | - | TRBJ1-5 | TRBV2 | TGTGCCAGCAGTGATATGGACAGGGGGTGGCCCCAGCATTTT | CASSDMDRGWPQHF
- | - | TRBJ1-6 | TRBV18 | TGTGCCAGCTCACCCGGGGTTACAGGAGGGAATTCACCCCTCCACTTT | CASSPGVTGGNSPLHF